The 25 T cell receptor beta chains given below trace back to one sample, sequenced in a study of human T cells and chemical hapten exposure. Time point reported: patch test 1, 2 weeks after DPC sensitization. Documented treatment: therapeutic diphenylcyclopropenone sensitization with weekly scalp DPC. TCRdb used MiXCR to reprocess the RACE reads, holding one entry per CDR3 protein. This table holds just under 350,000 distinct CDR3 sequences, approximately 6.3% found once. The sample was whole blood, taken in connection with sensitization to the hapten diphenylcyclopropenone (DPC). The source is a young woman with alopecia areata. Some clones in this sample may be carry-over from other donors' samples.

In its sample, this clonotype was seen a few times. This chain links TRBV20-1 with TRBJ2-3; no reliable D call. V was cut by 8 bases and J by 2 bases, with 14 bases left in between. The germline CDR1 and CDR2 sequences are DFQATT and SNEGSKA (reference sequence). This CDR3 is 13 amino acids long. CDR3 nucleotides: TGCAGTCCAGCTGTCCCAATCACAGATACGCAGTATTTT. It yields the protein CSPAVPITDTQYF.

This clonotype was counted ten times or more. This chain joins TRBV3-1 and TRBJ1-3; TRBD1 agrees at 7 bases. Trimming at V came to 2 bases and at J to 2 bases, leaving 3 bases not matched to a gene. CDR3 length: 15 amino acids. Per the germline V gene, CDR1 is LGHDT and CDR2 is YNNKEL (reference sequence). Here the CDR3 DNA reads TGTGCCAGCAGCCAAAGGGGGCATGCTGGAAACACCATATATTTT. This sequence encodes CASSQRGHAGNTIYF.

This clonotype was detected only a few times. The V gene is TRBV10-3, the J gene TRBJ1-5; perhaps TRBD1 as D (5 bases). V was cut by 1 base and J by 1 base, with 8 bases left in between. The CDR3 consists of 15 residues. CDR1 is ENHRY, CDR2 SYGVKD, per germline. In nucleotides, the CDR3 is TGTGCCATCAGTGAGTACGGGGGGAGCAATCAGCCCCAGCATTTT. Its protein product is CAISEYGGSNQPQHF.

This clonotype was seen a few times. V usage is TRBV29-1 and J usage is TRBJ1-2; tentative D call: TRBD1 (6 bases). Trimming shortened V by 4 bases and J by 0 bases, and 12 bases separated the two germline ends. Germline CDR1 SQVTM, CDR2 ANQGSEA. The CDR3 runs to 14 residues. The DNA of the CDR3 is TGCAGCGTTGCAGGGGACCTAGCTAACTATGGCTACACCTTC. Amino acid sequence: CSVAGDLANYGYTF.

In this sample, this clonotype turned up once. V usage is TRBV5-4 and J usage is TRBJ1-6; D is possibly TRBD1 (5 bases). The CDR3 length is 13 residues. V lost 5 bases, J lost 14 bases, and 17 bases lay in between. The germline gives CDR1 SGHNT, CDR2 YYREEE (reference sequence). The CDR3 sequence is CASRTAPRGTLHF. CDR3 DNA: TGTGCCAGCAGGACAGCCCCTCGTGGGACCCTCCACTTT.

V usage is TRBV6-2 or TRBV6-3 and J usage is TRBJ2-7, with D perhaps TRBD1 (8 bases). Germline V gene data show CDR1 as MNHEY and CDR2 as SVGEGT. The CDR3 consists of 15 residues. V gave up 0 bases and J gave up 5 bases, with 14 bases separating them. The CDR3 is CASSYSEQGGHEQYF. The DNA for the CDR3 is TGTGCCAGCAGTTACTCGGAACAGGGGGGGCACGAGCAGTACTTC.

This clonotype was found a few times. V is TRBV3-1 and J is TRBJ2-7; D assignment may be TRBD1 or TRBD2 (5 bases each). From germline, CDR1 is LGHDT and CDR2 YNNKEL (reference sequence). V was cut by 4 bases and J by 4 bases, with 14 bases left in between. The CDR3 loop spans 14 amino acids. The CDR3 here is CASSPGTINYEQYF. CDR3 sequence (DNA): TGTGCCAGCAGCCCCGGGACCATTAATTACGAGCAGTACTTC.

The V call is TRBV11-2, the J call TRBJ2-3, with 8 bases fitting TRBD1. With V trimmed by 2 bases and J by 7 bases, 8 bases remained unmatched. CDR3 length equals 15 residues. CDR1 and CDR2 (germline): SGHAT, FQNNGV. The CDR3 DNA reads as TGTGCCAGCAGCTTACTTTCGCAGGGGGCAAATACGCAGTATTTT. Amino acid sequence: CASSLLSQGANTQYF.

The V and J genes are TRBV5-8 and TRBJ1-5; D might be TRBD1 (5 bases). Trimming removed 4 bases at V and 4 bases at J, with 9 bases between. The CDR3 length is 13 residues. The germline V gene has CDR1 SGHTS and CDR2 YDEGEE. CDR3 region: CASSGDRNQPQHF. The CDR3 nucleotides are TGTGCCAGCAGCGGCGACAGAAATCAGCCCCAGCATTTT.

The chain uses TRBV6-2 or TRBV6-3 and TRBJ1-5, with D tentatively TRBD1 (5 bases). Between the trimmed V and J ends, which lost 2 bases and 0 bases, there was a span of 14 bases. Germline V gene sequence: CDR1 MNHEY, CDR2 SVGEGT. The CDR3 sequence is 17 residues long. The CDR3 region is CASSYRRQLDSNQPQHF. DNA for the CDR3: TGTGCCAGCAGTTACCGACGACAGTTGGATAGCAATCAGCCCCAGCATTTT.

The chain has TRBV6-6 and TRBJ1-1; D is perhaps TRBD1 (5 bases). Germline loops: CDR1 MNHNY, CDR2 SVGAGI (reference sequence). Trimming stripped 10 bases from V and 5 bases from J, with 20 bases between. The CDR3 is 14 residues long. CDR3 region: CATLRGVESTEAFF. Here the CDR3 DNA reads TGTGCCACCTTGCGAGGGGTTGAATCGACTGAAGCTTTCTTT.

This clonotype has at least ten counts. The genes are TRBV20-1 and TRBJ1-4; weak D call: TRBD1 (6 bases). Per the germline V gene, CDR1 is DFQATT and CDR2 is SNEGSKA (reference sequence). Trimming stripped 5 bases from V and 8 bases from J, with 12 bases between. This CDR3 is built from 12 residues. CDR3 DNA sequence: TGCAGTGCTGGACCCACAGGGGAAAAACTGTTTTTT. Translating it yields CSAGPTGEKLFF.

The chain joins TRBV14 to TRBJ2-2; D remains ambiguous. The V end was cut by 3 bases, the J end by 5 bases, with 16 bases between. From germline, CDR1 is SGHDN and CDR2 FVKESK. The CDR3 is made up of 16 amino acids. The chain's CDR3 is CASSQISYADTGELFF. As DNA, the CDR3 is TGTGCCAGCAGCCAGATATCCTATGCCGATACCGGGGAGCTGTTTTTT.

The rearrangement joins TRBV20-1 to TRBJ1-1; D not resolved. This CDR3 contains 12 residues. With 3 bases removed from V and 0 bases from J, the gap between germline ends came to 5 bases. Germline CDR1 and CDR2: DFQATT and SNEGSKA (reference sequence). CDR3 coding DNA: TGCAGTGCTAGGCAGGTGAACACTGAAGCTTTCTTT. Its translation is CSARQVNTEAFF.

This clonotype was found many times. This rearrangement joins TRBV10-3 to TRBJ2-1; the D gene is possibly TRBD2 (6 bases). This CDR3 has 14 residues. Per the germline V gene, CDR1 is ENHRY and CDR2 is SYGVKD. Trimming cost V 3 bases and J 3 bases, with 9 bases left between them. CDR3 loop: CAISDPDYYNEQFF. The CDR3 coding sequence is TGTGCCATCAGTGATCCGGACTACTACAATGAGCAGTTCTTC.

This clonotype was picked up many times. The chain employs TRBV4-3 and TRBJ2-3; tentatively, D is TRBD2 (7 bases). Deletions cut 2 bases from V and 1 base from J, with 13 bases between. The CDR3 totals 16 residues. The V gene's germline CDR1 is LGHNA and CDR2 YSLEER. The CDR3: CASSQKPGGGTDTQYF. For the CDR3, the DNA is TGCGCCAGCAGCCAAAAGCCGGGGGGCGGCACAGATACGCAGTATTTT.

This clonotype was seen repeatedly, ten times or more. This chain joins TRBV6-4 and TRBJ2-1; no definite D call. The CDR3 spans 11 residues. V lost 4 bases to trimming and J lost 10 bases, with 8 bases between them. CDR1 is MRHNA, CDR2 SNTAGT, per germline. Here the CDR3 reads CASSGPEEQFF. DNA for the CDR3: TGTGCCAGCAGTGGACCAGAGGAGCAGTTCTTC.

This clonotype has more than one count but fewer than ten. The V and J genes are TRBV28 and TRBJ1-1, with D maybe TRBD1 (6 bases). This CDR3 contains 13 residues. The germline V gene has CDR1 MDHEN and CDR2 SYDVKM. CDR3 DNA sequence: TGTGCGGCAGACGCGGGGGCGGAGGCTGAAGCTTTCTTT. This gives the protein CAADAGAEAEAFF. Filled out from reference TRBV28 and TRBJ1-1, the complete variable domain reads DVKVTQSSRYLVKRTGEKVFLECVQDMDHENMFWYRQDPGLGLRLIYFSYDVKMKEKGDIPEGYSVSREKKERFSLILESASTNQTSMYLCAADAGAEAEAFFGQGTRLTVV.

In this sample, this clonotype turned up a few times. V is TRBV2 and J is TRBJ1-4; TRBD1 matches at 9 bases. V gave up 9 bases and J gave up 0 bases; unmatched junction bases: 8. The CDR3 loop spans 16 amino acids. CDR1 and CDR2 (germline): SNHLY, FYNNEI. The CDR3, as DNA: TGTGCCAGGGGGCCGACAGGGGGTACAACTAATGAAAAACTGTTTTTT. It yields the protein CARGPTGGTTNEKLFF.

Comments on this clonotype: A read error may explain this, as a much larger clone is one base away. This sequence joins TRBV2 and TRBJ2-5; D uncertain. This CDR3 contains 16 residues. The V end was cut by 6 bases, the J end by 4 bases, with 21 bases between. CDR1 is SNHLY, CDR2 FYNNEI, per germline. The CDR3 coding sequence is TGTGCCAGCAGCCCAAACCTAGGGTCAGGAACAGAGACCCAGTACTTC. Translated: CASSPNLGSGTETQYF. Complete variable domain (other parts from reference TRBV2 and TRBJ2-5): EPEVTQTPSHQVTQMGQEVILRCVPISNHLYFYWYRQILGQKVEFLVSFYNNEISEKSEIFDDQFSVERPDGSNFTLKIRSTKLEDSAMYFCASSPNLGSGTETQYFGPGTRLLVL.

This chain links TRBV5-1 with TRBJ1-2, with TRBD1 matching over 11 bases. Losses at the gene ends were 0 bases for V and 4 bases for J; bases not matched to a gene: 5. This CDR3 comprises 16 residues. The V gene's germline CDR1 is SGHRS and CDR2 YFSETQ. The CDR3 protein is CASSLGTGGDFYGYTF. In nucleotides, the CDR3 is TGCGCCAGCAGCTTGGGGACAGGGGGCGATTTCTATGGCTACACCTTC.

This clonotype was counted a few times. The chain couples TRBV6-1 to TRBJ2-3; 7 nucleotides line up with TRBD1. CDR3 size: 16 residues. V shed 6 bases and J 0 bases; nucleotides not matched to a gene: 9. Germline V gene sequence: CDR1 MNHNS, CDR2 SASEGT. The CDR3 loop reads CASRGQPIPSTDTQYF. CDR3 DNA sequence: TGTGCCAGCAGGGGACAGCCTATACCAAGCACAGATACGCAGTATTTT.

The sample holds a few counts of this clonotype. The chain is built from TRBV20-1 and TRBJ1-5; unclear D gene. Trimming took 3 bases from V and 5 from J, leaving 11 bases between them. The CDR3 is 13 amino acids. Germline-derived CDR1 and CDR2 are DFQATT and SNEGSKA (reference sequence). The CDR3 protein is CSARPALDQPQHF. The CDR3 DNA is TGCAGTGCTAGGCCTGCTCTGGATCAGCCCCAGCATTTT.

This clonotype was seen ten or more times. This chain joins TRBV6-1 and TRBJ2-1, with D hard to call. V lost 11 bases and J lost 7, with 18 bases in between. Germline lookup yields CDR1 MNHNS and CDR2 SASEGT. This CDR3 spans 13 amino acids. The chain's CDR3 is CAGRASLGNEQFF. The CDR3 DNA reads as TGTGCCGGCCGGGCCAGTTTGGGTAATGAGCAGTTCTTC.

This clonotype came up a few times. The J gene is TRBJ1-1, the V gene TRBV6-5; D might be TRBD1 (6 bases). Trimming cost V 0 bases and J 11 bases, with 13 bases left between them. CDR1 is MNHEY and CDR2 is SVGAGI in the germline V gene. CDR3 length: 13 residues. CDR3 amino acids: CASSYSIQGTAFF. The CDR3, as DNA: TGTGCCAGCAGTTACTCGATTCAGGGGACGGCTTTCTTT.